This paragraph reports one T cell receptor (beta chain). These data are taken from a study of blood T cell repertoires in COVID-19. The wider study: COVID-19 samples from acute and convalescent phases originated in the United States, Italy and Spain. Nucleic acid was either cDNA or gDNA, and it came from T cells, B-cell-depleted T cells, or PBMCs.

The length of the CDR3 is 13 residues. Trimming stripped 0 bases from V and 8 bases from J, with 9 bases between. Per germline, CDR1 SGHNT and CDR2 YYREEE (reference sequence). Authors' analysis steps: Estimation of nucleated cell counts was performed using reference gene primer amplification. Generated by immunoSEQ multiplex PCR, the TCRdb table keeps only in-frame clones and is missing some. The DNA gave D and trimming, while V, J and clone size come from that table. The repertoire holds about 180,000 clones, less than 85% seen once, with about 7% in the top ten. The chain couples TRBV5-4 to TRBJ2-1; no reliable D call. Sequencing was done on a sample of peripheral blood. This sequence originates from a human donor in a cohort sampled during active COVID-19. In nucleotides, the CDR3 is TGTGCCAGCAGCTTGGGTCCGGTTTATGAGCAGTTCTTC. Translating it yields CASSLGPVYEQFF.